This T cell receptor (beta chain) was profiled in a study of blood T cell repertoires in COVID-19. Germline values: CDR1 LGHNA, CDR2 YSLEER. The CDR3 extends over 16 amino acids. Trimming removed 2 bases from V and 2 bases from J, with 14 bases in between. This clone appeared a few times. Assay: immunoSEQ multiplex PCR; the TCRdb copy retains only in-frame clones and omits some. The sample lists about 200,000 clones, roughly 81% occurring once. Specimen: peripheral blood. The chain combines TRBV4-3 with TRBJ2-3; perhaps TRBD1 as D (8 bases). The TCR originated in a woman of 80 years or more with acute or convalescent COVID-19. CDR3 sequence reads: CASSQWTGRDTDTQYF. The DNA of the CDR3 is TGCGCCAGCAGCCAATGGACAGGGAGGGACACAGATACGCAGTATTTT.